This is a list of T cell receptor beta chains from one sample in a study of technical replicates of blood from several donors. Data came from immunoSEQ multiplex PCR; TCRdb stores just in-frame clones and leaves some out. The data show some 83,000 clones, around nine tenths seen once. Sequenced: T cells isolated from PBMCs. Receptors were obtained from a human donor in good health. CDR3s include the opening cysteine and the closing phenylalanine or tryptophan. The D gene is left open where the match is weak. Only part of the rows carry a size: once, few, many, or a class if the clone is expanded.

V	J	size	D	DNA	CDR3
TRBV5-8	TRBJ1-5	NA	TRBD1	TGTGCCAGCAGCTTGGGGACAGGGATGAGCAATCAGCCCCAGCATTTT	CASSLGTGMSNQPQHF
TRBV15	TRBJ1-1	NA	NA	TGTGCCACCAGCAGAGATCTTCGTTCGGGGGAGGAGGGCTCTGAAGCTTTCTTT	CATSRDLRSGEEGSEAFF
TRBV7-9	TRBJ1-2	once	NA	TGTGCCAGCAGCTTAACGGACACATATGGCTACACCTTC	CASSLTDTYGYTF
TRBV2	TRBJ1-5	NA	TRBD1	TGTGCCAGCAGACCGGGACAGGGGTTAGGGTCGGGTCAGCCCCAGCATTTT	CASRPGQGLGSGQPQHF
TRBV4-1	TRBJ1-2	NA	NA	TGCGCCAGCAGCCAAGGACAGTATGGCTACACCTTC	CASSQGQYGYTF
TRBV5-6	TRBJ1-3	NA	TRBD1	TGTGCCAGCAGCCATCGGGACAGAGACCTGAGGAACACCATATATTTT	CASSHRDRDLRNTIYF
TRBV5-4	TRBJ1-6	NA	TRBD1	TGTGCCAGCAGCGCTTCCGGGACAGGGTATAATTCACCCCTCCACTTT	CASSASGTGYNSPLHF
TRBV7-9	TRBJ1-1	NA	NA	TGTGCCAGCAGCACTATGGGAGTCGCTGAAGCTTTCTTT	CASSTMGVAEAFF
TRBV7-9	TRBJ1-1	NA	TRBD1	TGTGCCAGCAGCTTAGCGCAGGGGGCAACTGAAGCTTTCTTT	CASSLAQGATEAFF
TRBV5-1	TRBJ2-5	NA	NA	TGCGCCAGCAGAAAGGACATACAGTACCAAGAGACCCAGTACTTC	CASRKDIQYQETQYF
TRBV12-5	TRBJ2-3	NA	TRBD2	TGTGCTAGTGTTCCGGGACTAGCGGGGAGCACAGATACGCAGTATTTT	CASVPGLAGSTDTQYF
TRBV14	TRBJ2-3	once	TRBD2	TGTGCCAGCAGCCAGCCAAAGACTAGCGGGAGAAGTCGTAATACGCAGTATTTT	CASSQPKTSGRSRNTQYF
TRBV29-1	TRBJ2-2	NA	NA	TGCAGCGTTGAAGATTGGGCGGGACGGAACACCGGGGAGCTGTTTTTT	CSVEDWAGRNTGELFF
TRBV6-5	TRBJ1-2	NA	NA	TGTGCCAGCAGCAGGGCGTCGGGTAGCTATGGCTACACCTTC	CASSRASGSYGYTF
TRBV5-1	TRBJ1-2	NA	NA	TGCGCCAGCAGCTTTCACAGATTGACTAACTATGGCTACACCTTC	CASSFHRLTNYGYTF
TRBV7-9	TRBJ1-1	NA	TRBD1	TGTGCCAGCAGCTTAGATTTTGCGCAGGGGGCGGAGGACACTGAAGCTTTCTTT	CASSLDFAQGAEDTEAFF
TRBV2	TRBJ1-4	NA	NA	TGTGCCAGCTCGAGGGACTCCTCGCGGAATGAAAAACTGTTTTTT	CASSRDSSRNEKLFF
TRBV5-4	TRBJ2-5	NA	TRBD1	TGTGCCAGCAGCAACCGGGACAGGGGGTTGGAGACCCAGTACTTC	CASSNRDRGLETQYF
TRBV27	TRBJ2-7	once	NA	TGTGCCAGCAGTTTAGGTGGGGGCTGGTACGAGCAGTACTTC	CASSLGGGWYEQYF
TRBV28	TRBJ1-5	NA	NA	TGTGCCAGCAGTTTAAAGTGGCCTCCACGCAATCAGCCCCAGCATTTT	CASSLKWPPRNQPQHF
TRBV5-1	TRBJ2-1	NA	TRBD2	TGCGCCAGCAGCTTGCAACTAGCGGGGAGGGATGAGCAGTTCTTC	CASSLQLAGRDEQFF
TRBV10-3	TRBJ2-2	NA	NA	TGTGCCATCAGTGAGTCCTCGGGACTCCTGAAGCCCACGAACACCGGGGAGCTGTTTTTT	CAISESSGLLKPTNTGELFF
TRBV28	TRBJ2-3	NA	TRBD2	TGTGCCAGCAGTTTATACCCGGGACTAGCGGGAGCGGGTAGCACAGATACGCAGTATTTT	CASSLYPGLAGAGSTDTQYF
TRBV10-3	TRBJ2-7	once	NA	TGTGCCATCAGTGAAGGAGGGACCGGAACCTACGAGCAGTACTTC	CAISEGGTGTYEQYF
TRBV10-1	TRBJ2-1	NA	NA	TGCGCCAGCAGTGAGTCGATTTTGGGGGCAGGTAAAGACAATGAGCAGTTCTTC	CASSESILGAGKDNEQFF
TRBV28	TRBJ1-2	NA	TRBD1	TGTGCCAGCAGTTTACAGGACAGGGGGCTATCGGTCTTC	CASSLQDRGLSVF
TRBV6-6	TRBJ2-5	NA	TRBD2	TGTGCCAGCAGAAGCGGGGGCCAAGTGGGGACCCAGTACTTC	CASRSGGQVGTQYF
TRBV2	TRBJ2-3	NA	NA	TGTGCCAGCAGTCGGGAGCGGGGCACAGATACGCAGTATTTT	CASSRERGTDTQYF
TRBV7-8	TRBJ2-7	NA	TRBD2	TGTGCCAGCAGCTTAGCGCTAGCGGGAGGGAACTACGAGCAGTACTTC	CASSLALAGGNYEQYF
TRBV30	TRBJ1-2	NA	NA	TGTGCCTGGAAGGGGTCCTCCTATGGCTACACCTTC	CAWKGSSYGYTF
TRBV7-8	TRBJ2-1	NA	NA	TGTGCCAGCAGCCACCCGGAAGGAGGGAGCTCTGAGCAGTTCTTC	CASSHPEGGSSEQFF
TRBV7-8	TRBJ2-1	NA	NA	TGTGCCAGCAGCTTAGCGCGCTACAGGGAGGGGCCCGGGGCGTTCTTC	CASSLARYREGPGAFF
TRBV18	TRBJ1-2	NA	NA	TGTGCCAGCTCACCACCGTCGGTTGATCCGAGAGCTAACTATGGCTACACCTTC	CASSPPSVDPRANYGYTF
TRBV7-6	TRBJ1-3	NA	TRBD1	TGTGCCAGCAGCATTGGACAGGGTAGGGCCACCATATATTTT	CASSIGQGRATIYF
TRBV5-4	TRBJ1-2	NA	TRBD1	TGTGCCAGCAGCAGAGGACAGGGGGGCGGCTACACCTTC	CASSRGQGGGYTF
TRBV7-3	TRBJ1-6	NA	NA	TGTGCCAGCAGCTTACAGGGTAATTCACCCCTCCACTTT	CASSLQGNSPLHF
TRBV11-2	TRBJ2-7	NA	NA	TGTGCCAGCAGCACAGGGTCCTACGAGCAGTACTTC	CASSTGSYEQYF
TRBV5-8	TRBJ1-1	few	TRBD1	TGTGCCAGCAGCTTTCGGGACAGGATGGGAACTGAAGCTTTCTTT	CASSFRDRMGTEAFF
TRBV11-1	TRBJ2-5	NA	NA	TGTGCCAGCAGCAGGGGGGGCGCCACGGAGACCCAGTACTTC	CASSRGGATETQYF
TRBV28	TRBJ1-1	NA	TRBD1	TGTGCCAGCAGTGACAGGGTTACTGAAGCTTTCTTT	CASSDRVTEAFF
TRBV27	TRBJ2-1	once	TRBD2	TGTGCCAGCAGTTCCCGCTGGAGCGGGAGGGTCAATGAGCAGTTCTTC	CASSSRWSGRVNEQFF
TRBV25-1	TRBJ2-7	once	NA	TGTGCCAGCAGCGGGACTGGCCCCTACGAGCAGTACTTC	CASSGTGPYEQYF
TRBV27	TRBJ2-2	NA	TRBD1	TGTGCCAGCAGTTTAAGGGTCGACAGGGGGACCGGGGAGCTGTTTTTT	CASSLRVDRGTGELFF
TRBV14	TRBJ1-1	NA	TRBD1	TGTGCCAGCAGCCAAGCCGGGACAGGGAACACTGAAGCTTTCTTT	CASSQAGTGNTEAFF
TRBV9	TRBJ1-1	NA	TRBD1	TGTGCCAGCAGCCCCACCAGAGGGACAGTAATTTACACTGAAGCTTTCTTT	CASSPTRGTVIYTEAFF
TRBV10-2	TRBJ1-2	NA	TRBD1	TGCGCCACCCATACAGGGGCGGGTGGCTACACCTTC	CATHTGAGGYTF